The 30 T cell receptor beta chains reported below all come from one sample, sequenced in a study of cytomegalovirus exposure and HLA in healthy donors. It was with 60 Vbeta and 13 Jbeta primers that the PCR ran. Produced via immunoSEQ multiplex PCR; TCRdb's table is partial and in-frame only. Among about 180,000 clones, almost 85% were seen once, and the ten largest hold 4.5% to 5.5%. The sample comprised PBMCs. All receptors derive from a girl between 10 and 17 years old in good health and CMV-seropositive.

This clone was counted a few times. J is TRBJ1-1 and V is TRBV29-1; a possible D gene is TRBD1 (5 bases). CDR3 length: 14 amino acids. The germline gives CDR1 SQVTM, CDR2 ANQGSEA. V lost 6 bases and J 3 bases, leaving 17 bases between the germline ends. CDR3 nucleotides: TGCAGCGTGCTAAGGCGGGGGGGATACACTGAAGCTTTCTTT. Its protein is CSVLRRGGYTEAFF.

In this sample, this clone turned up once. The DNA for the CDR3 is TGTGCCAGCACGGGACAGCCCCAGCATTTT. It translates to CASTGQPQHF. This sequence joins TRBV27 and TRBJ1-5; D not certain. Germline CDR1 is MNHEY and CDR2 is SMNVEV (reference sequence). With 7 bases removed from V and 7 bases from J, the gap between germline ends came to 5 bases. CDR3 size: 10 residues.

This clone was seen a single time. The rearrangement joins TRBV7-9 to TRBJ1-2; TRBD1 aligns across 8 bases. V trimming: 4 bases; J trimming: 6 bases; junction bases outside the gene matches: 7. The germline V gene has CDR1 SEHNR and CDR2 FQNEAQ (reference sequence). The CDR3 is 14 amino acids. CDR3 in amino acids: CASSSPGGVDGYTF. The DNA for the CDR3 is TGTGCCAGCAGCTCCCCAGGGGGCGTAGATGGCTACACCTTC. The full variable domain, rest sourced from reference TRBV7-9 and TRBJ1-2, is DTGVSQNPRHKITKRGQNVTFRCDPISEHNRLYWYRQTLGQGPEFLTYFQNEAQLEKSRLLSDRFSAERPKGSFSTLEIQRTEQGDSAMYLCASSSPGGVDGYTFGSGTRLTVV.

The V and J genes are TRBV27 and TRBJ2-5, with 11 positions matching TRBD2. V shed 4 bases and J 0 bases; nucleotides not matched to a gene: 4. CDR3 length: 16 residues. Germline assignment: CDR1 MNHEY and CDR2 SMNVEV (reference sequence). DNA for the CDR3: TGTGCCAGCAGTTCACGACTAGCGGGGTACCAAGAGACCCAGTACTTC. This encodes CASSSRLAGYQETQYF.

CDR3: CASSGRVRRGGLTDTQYF. In DNA form, the CDR3 reads TGTGCCAGCAGCGGGCGCGTGCGGCGGGGGGGGCTCACAGATACGCAGTATTTT. The rearrangement uses TRBV9 and TRBJ2-3; the match to TRBD2 covers 9 bases. This CDR3 is built from 18 residues. V lost 3 bases to trimming and J lost 2 bases; unmatched junction nucleotides: 13. Germline CDR1 reads SGDLS; CDR2 reads YYNGEE.

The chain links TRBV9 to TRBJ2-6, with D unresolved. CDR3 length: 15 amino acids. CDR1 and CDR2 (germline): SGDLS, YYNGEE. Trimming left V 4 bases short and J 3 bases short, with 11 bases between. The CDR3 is CASSPPVRGANVLTF. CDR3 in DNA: TGTGCCAGCAGCCCTCCAGTCCGTGGGGCCAACGTCCTGACTTTC.

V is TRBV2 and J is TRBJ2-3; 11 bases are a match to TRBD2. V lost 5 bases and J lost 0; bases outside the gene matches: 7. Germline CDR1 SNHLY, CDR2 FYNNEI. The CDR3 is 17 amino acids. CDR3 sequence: CASSLAGGPPSTDTQYF. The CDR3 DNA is TGTGCCAGCAGTCTAGCGGGGGGCCCACCAAGCACAGATACGCAGTATTTT.

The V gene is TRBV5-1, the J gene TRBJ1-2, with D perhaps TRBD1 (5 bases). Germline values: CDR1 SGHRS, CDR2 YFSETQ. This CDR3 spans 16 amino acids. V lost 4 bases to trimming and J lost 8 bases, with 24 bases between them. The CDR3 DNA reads TGCGCCAGCAGCGAGGGCTCTGTAACAGCCGGGGGAGGCTACACCTTC. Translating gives CASSEGSVTAGGGYTF.

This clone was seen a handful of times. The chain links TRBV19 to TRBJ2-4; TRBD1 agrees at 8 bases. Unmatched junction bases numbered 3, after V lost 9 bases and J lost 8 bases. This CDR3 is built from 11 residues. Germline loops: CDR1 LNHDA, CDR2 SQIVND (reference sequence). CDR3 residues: CASLDRDIQYF. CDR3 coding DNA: TGTGCCAGCCTGGACAGGGACATTCAGTACTTC.

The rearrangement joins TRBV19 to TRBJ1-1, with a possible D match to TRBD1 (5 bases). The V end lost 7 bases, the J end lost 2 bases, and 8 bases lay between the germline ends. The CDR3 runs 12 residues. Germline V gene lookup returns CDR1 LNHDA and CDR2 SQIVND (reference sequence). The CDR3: CASNDRNTEAFF. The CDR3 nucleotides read TGTGCCAGTAACGACAGAAACACTGAAGCTTTCTTT. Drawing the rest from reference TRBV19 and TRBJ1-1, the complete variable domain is DGGITQSPKYLFRKEGQNVTLSCEQNLNHDAMYWYRQDPGQGLRLIYYSQIVNDFQKGDIAEGYSVSREKKESFPLTVTSAQKNPTAFYLCASNDRNTEAFFGQGTRLTVV.

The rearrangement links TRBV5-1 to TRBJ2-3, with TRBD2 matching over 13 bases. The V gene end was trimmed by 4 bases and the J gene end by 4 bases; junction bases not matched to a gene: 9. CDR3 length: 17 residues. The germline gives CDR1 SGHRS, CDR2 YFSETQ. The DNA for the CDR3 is TGCGCCAGCAGCCCGACACTAGCGGGGGGGCGGGCAGATACGCAGTATTTT. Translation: CASSPTLAGGRADTQYF.

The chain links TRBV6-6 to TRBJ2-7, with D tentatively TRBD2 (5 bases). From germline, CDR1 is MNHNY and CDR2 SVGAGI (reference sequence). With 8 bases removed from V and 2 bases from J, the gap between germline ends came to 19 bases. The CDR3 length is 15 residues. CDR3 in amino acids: CASSTGSRSAYEQYF. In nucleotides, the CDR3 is TGTGCCAGCTCGACGGGATCGCGTAGTGCCTACGAGCAGTACTTC.

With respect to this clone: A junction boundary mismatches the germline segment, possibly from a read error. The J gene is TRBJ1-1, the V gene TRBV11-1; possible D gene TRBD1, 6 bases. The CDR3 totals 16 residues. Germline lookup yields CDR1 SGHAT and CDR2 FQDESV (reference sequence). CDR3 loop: CASRLGRTELNTEAFF. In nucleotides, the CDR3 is TGTGCCAGCAGATTAGGAAGGACAGAATTGAACACTGAAGCTTTCTTT. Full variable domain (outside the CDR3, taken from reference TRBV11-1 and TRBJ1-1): EAEVAQSPRYKITEKSQAVAFWCDPISGHATLYWYRQILGQGPELLVQFQDESVVDDSQLPKDRFSAERLKGVDSTLKIQPAELGDSAMYLCASRLGRTELNTEAFFGQGTRLTVV.

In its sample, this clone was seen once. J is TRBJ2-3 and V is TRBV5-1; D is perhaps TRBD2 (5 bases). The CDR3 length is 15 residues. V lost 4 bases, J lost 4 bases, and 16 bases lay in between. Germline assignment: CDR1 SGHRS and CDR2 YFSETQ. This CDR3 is CASSSEGSAADTQYF. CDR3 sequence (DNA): TGCGCCAGCAGCAGTGAGGGATCCGCCGCAGATACGCAGTATTTT.

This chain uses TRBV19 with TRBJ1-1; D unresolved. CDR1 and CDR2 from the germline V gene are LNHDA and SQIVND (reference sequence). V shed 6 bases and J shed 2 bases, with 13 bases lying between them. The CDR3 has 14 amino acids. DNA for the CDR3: TGTGCCAGTAGGTTAAGGTGGGCCAACACTGAAGCTTTCTTT. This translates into CASRLRWANTEAFF.

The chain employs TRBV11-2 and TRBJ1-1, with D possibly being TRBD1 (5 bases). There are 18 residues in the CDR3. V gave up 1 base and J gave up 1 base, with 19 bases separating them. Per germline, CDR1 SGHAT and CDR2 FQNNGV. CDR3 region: CASSLGVMGTKENTEAFF. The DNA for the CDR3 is TGTGCCAGCAGCTTAGGAGTTATGGGGACTAAGGAGAACACTGAAGCTTTCTTT.

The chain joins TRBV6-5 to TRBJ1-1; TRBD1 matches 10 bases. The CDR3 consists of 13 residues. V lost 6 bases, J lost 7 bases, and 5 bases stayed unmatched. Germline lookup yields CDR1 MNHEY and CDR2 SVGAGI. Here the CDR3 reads CASRLGQGSEAFF. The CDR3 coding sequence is TGTGCCAGCAGACTGGGACAGGGGAGTGAAGCTTTCTTT.

CDR3 sequence (DNA): TGTGCCTGGACCGGGTGGTACCAAGAGACCCAGTACTTC. Encoded protein: CAWTGWYQETQYF. This sequence joins TRBV30 and TRBJ2-5; D call uncertain. Germline V lookup: CDR1 GTSNPN, CDR2 SVGIG (reference sequence). This CDR3 has 13 amino acids. Trimming cost V 4 bases and J 0 bases, with 9 bases left between them. The full variable domain, rest sourced from reference TRBV30 and TRBJ2-5, is SQTIHQWPATLVQPVGSPLSLECTVEGTSNPNLYWYRQAAGRGLQLLFYSVGIGQISSEVPQNLSASRPQDRQFILSSKKLLLSDSGFYLCAWTGWYQETQYFGPGTRLLVL.

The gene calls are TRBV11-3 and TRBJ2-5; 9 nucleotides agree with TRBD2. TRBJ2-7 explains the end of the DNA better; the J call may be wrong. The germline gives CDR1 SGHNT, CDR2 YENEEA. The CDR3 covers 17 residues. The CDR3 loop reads CASSPDERGASSYEQYF. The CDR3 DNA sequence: TGTGCCAGCAGCCCGGATGAGCGGGGGGCTAGCTCCTACGAGCAGTACTTC.

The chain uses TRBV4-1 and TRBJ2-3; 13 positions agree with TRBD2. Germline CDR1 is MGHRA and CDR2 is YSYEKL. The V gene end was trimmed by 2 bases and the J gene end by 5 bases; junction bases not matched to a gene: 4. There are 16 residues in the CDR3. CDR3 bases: TGCGCCAGCAGCCAAACTAGCGGGGGGGCGGAAGATACGCAGTATTTT. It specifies CASSQTSGGAEDTQYF.

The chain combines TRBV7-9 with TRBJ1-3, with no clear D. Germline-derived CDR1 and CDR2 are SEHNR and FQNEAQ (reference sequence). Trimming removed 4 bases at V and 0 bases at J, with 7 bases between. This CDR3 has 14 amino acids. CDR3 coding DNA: TGTGCCAGCAGCTCGACAAGCTCTGGAAACACCATATATTTT. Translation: CASSSTSSGNTIYF.

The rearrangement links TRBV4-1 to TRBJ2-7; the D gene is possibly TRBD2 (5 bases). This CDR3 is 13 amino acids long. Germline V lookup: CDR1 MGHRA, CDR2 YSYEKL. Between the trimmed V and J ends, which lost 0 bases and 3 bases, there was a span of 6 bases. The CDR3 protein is CASSQDGSYEQYF. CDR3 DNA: TGCGCCAGCAGCCAAGATGGGAGCTACGAGCAGTACTTC.

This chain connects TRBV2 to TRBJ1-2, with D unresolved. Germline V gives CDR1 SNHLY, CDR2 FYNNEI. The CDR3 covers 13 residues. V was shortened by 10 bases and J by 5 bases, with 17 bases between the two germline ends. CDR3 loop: CANRADFLYGYTF. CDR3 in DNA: TGTGCCAACCGAGCGGATTTTCTTTATGGCTACACCTTC.

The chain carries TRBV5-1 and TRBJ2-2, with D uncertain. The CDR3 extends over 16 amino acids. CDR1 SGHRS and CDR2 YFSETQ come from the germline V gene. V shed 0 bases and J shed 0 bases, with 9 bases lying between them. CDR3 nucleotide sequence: TGCGCCAGCAGCTTGGGGCAAGTATCGAACACCGGGGAGCTGTTTTTT. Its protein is CASSLGQVSNTGELFF. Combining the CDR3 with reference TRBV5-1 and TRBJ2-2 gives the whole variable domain KAGVTQTPRYLIKTRGQQVTLSCSPISGHRSVSWYQQTPGQGLQFLFEYFSETQRNKGNFPGRFSGRQFSNSRSEMNVSTLELGDSALYLCASSLGQVSNTGELFFGEGSRLTVL.

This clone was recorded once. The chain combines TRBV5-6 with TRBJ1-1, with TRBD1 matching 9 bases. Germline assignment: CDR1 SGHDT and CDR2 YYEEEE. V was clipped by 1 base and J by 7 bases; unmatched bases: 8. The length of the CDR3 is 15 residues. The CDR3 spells CASSLNGGQGFEAFF. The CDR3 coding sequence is TGTGCCAGCAGCTTGAATGGGGGACAGGGATTTGAAGCTTTCTTT.

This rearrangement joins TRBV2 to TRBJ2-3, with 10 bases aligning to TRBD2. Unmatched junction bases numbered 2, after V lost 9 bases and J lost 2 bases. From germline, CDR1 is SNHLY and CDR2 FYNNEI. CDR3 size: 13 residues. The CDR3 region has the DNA TGTGCCAGAGCGGGGGGGCCCACAGATACGCAGTATTTT. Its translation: CARAGGPTDTQYF. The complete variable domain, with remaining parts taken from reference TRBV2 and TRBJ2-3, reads EPEVTQTPSHQVTQMGQEVILRCVPISNHLYFYWYRQILGQKVEFLVSFYNNEISEKSEIFDDQFSVERPDGSNFTLKIRSTKLEDSAMYFCARAGGPTDTQYFGPGTRLTVL.

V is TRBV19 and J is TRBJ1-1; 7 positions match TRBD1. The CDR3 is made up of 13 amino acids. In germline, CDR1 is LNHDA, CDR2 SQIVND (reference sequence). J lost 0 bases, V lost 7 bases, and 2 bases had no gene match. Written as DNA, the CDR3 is TGTGCCAGTACGGGACAGATGAACACTGAAGCTTTCTTT. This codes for CASTGQMNTEAFF.

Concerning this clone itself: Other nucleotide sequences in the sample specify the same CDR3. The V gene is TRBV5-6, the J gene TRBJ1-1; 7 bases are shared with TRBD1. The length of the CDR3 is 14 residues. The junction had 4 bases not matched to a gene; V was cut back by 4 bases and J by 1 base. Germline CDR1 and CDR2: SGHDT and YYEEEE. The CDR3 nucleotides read TGTGCCAGCAGCCGACAGGGTTCGAACACTGAAGCTTTCTTT. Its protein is CASSRQGSNTEAFF.

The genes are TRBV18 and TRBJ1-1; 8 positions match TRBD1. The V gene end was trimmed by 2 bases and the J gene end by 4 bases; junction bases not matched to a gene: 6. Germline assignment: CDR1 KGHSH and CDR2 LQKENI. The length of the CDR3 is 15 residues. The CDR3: CASSPSTGVSTEAFF. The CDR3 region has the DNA TGTGCCAGCTCACCATCGACAGGGGTGAGCACTGAAGCTTTCTTT.

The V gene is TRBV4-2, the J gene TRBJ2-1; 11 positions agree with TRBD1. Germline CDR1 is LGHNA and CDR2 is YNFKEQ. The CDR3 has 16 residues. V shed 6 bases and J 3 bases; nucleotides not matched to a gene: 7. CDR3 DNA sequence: TGTGCCAGCAGGCCAGGGGGACAGGGGGACTACAATGAGCAGTTCTTC. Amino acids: CASRPGGQGDYNEQFF.